This entry features one T cell receptor beta chain sequence. This entry belongs to a study of blood T cell repertoires in COVID-19. Study at large: Some COVID-19 samples were acute and others convalescent; all came from the United States, Italy and Spain. In each case, the material was cDNA or gDNA derived from T cells, B-cell-depleted T cells, or PBMCs.

Methods used by the authors: Using reference gene primer amplification, nucleated cell counts were estimated. Generated by immunoSEQ multiplex PCR, the TCRdb table keeps only in-frame clones and is missing some. V and J calls plus clone size are reproduced from that table; the DNA served to infer D and trimming. Of some 200,000 clones listed, around 80% are singletons. The sample was peripheral blood. The origin of this receptor is a woman in her 40s with acute or convalescent COVID-19.

The CDR3 reads CASSSGGSSYNEQFF. DNA of the CDR3: TGTGCCAGCAGTTCTGGCGGCAGCTCCTACAATGAGCAGTTCTTC. The rearrangement uses TRBV6-2 or TRBV6-3 and TRBJ2-1; D not certain. This CDR3 spans 15 amino acids. Germline V lookup: CDR1 MNHEY, CDR2 SVGEGT. Trimming left V 4 bases short and J 0 bases short, with 10 bases between.